A single T cell receptor beta chain is shown here with its context. Its antigen is unknown. The PCR contained 60 Vbeta and 13 Jbeta primers. Profiled with immunoSEQ multiplex PCR; TCRdb holds only in-frame clones, not every one. This table lists roughly 120,000 clones. The source of the sample is a study of cytomegalovirus exposure and HLA in healthy donors. Study background: Early released data had around 88 million unique TCRs, all coming from HLA-typed donors.

Study-wide results and caveats: Apart from CMV serostatus, no immune exposure information was available. Among TCR beta chains, those listed as cytomegalovirus-associated numbered more than 150. Reportedly, TCR beta sequences accurately predicted HLA-A and HLA-B alleles in most subjects.

Input material: PBMCs. This clonotype was sampled from a man aged 30 to 45 in good health and CMV-seronegative.

The CDR3 loop is CASSFLAGVYNEQFF. The CDR3 region has the DNA TGTGCCAGCAGCTTTCTAGCGGGCGTATACAATGAGCAGTTCTTC. The V gene is TRBV7-2, the J gene TRBJ2-1, with TRBD2 matching 8 bases. CDR3 length: 15 residues. The germline gives CDR1 SGHTA, CDR2 FQGNSA. Trimming removed 3 bases from V and 4 bases from J; junction bases left unmatched: 5.